The 2 T cell receptor beta chains presented below share a single source sample, sequenced in a study of CD8+CD57+ T cells in acquired aplastic anemia. An expansion of CD8+CD57+ cells by flow cytometry had been shown in patients chosen for sequencing. Genomic DNA was employed as the template in profiling TCR beta VDJ and CDR3. TCRdb called the reads again in MiXCR, with one record for every CDR3 protein. The sample lists just over 200,000 distinct CDR3 sequences; about 62% were seen once. Sequenced: sorted CD4+, CD8+, or CD8+CD57+ T cells (not recorded which) from PBMCs. The source is a human donor with aplastic anemia.

This clonotype was observed many times. The chain couples TRBV10-3 to TRBJ2-5; D unclear. Germline values: CDR1 ENHRY, CDR2 SYGVKD. CDR3 length equals 14 residues. V lost 2 bases to trimming and J lost 3 bases, with 10 bases between them. This CDR3 is CAISEVSAEETQYF. In DNA form, the CDR3 reads TGTGCCATCAGTGAGGTGTCTGCCGAAGAGACCCAGTACTTC.

This clonotype was detected once. The chain uses TRBV5-1 and TRBJ2-1; TRBD2 aligns across 9 bases. Unmatched junction bases numbered 7, after V lost 4 bases and J lost 5 bases. CDR3 length: 15 amino acids. Per germline, CDR1 SGHRS and CDR2 YFSETQ. CDR3 DNA sequence: TGCGCCAGCAGCCCCCGACTAGCGGTGAACAATGAGCAGTTCTTC. It translates to CASSPRLAVNNEQFF.